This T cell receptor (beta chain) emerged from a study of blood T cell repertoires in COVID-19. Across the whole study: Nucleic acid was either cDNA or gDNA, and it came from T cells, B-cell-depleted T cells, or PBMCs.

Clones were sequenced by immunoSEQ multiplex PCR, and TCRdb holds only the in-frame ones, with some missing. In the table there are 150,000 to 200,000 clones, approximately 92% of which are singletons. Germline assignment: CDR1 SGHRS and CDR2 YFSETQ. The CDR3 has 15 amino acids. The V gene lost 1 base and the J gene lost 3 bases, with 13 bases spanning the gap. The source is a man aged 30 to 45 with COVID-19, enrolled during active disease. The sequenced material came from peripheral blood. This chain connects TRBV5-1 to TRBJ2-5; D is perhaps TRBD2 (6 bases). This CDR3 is CASSLIWAGKETQYF. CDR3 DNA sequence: TGCGCCAGCAGCTTGATATGGGCGGGAAAAGAGACCCAGTACTTC.